What follows are 18 T cell receptor beta chains derived from one specimen sequenced in a study of T cell responses to AZD1222 COVID-19 vaccine. Sequencing used immunoSEQ multiplex PCR; TCRdb keeps in-frame clones, though not all of them. The sample shows roughly 97,000 clones, roughly 91% of them seen only once. The specimen was peripheral blood, collected on day 0 of AZD1222 vaccination. These receptors originate from an adult in good health.

This clone was observed many times. The chain joins TRBV11-3 to TRBJ2-3, with D unresolved. V was clipped by 4 bases and J by 2 bases, with 10 bases between them. The CDR3 contains 14 residues. Looked up from germline, CDR1 is SGHNT and CDR2 is YENEEA. The CDR3 DNA sequence: TGTGCCAGCAGCTCCCAGTCTGTCACAGATACGCAGTATTTT. This translates into CASSSQSVTDTQYF.

This chain links TRBV5-1 with TRBJ1-2; 7 bases fit TRBD1. The V and J ends lost 0 bases and 2 bases, in that order; junction bases with no gene match: 1. The CDR3 consists of 14 residues. CDR1 SGHRS and CDR2 YFSETQ come from the germline V gene. The DNA of the CDR3 is TGCGCCAGCAGCTTGGCAGGGGGGAACTATGGCTACACCTTC. Protein: CASSLAGGNYGYTF. The full variable domain, completed using reference TRBV5-1 and TRBJ1-2, is KAGVTQTPRYLIKTRGQQVTLSCSPISGHRSVSWYQQTPGQGLQFLFEYFSETQRNKGNFPGRFSGRQFSNSRSEMNVSTLELGDSALYLCASSLAGGNYGYTFGSGTRLTVV.

This chain uses TRBV2 with TRBJ1-2; D may be TRBD1 (5 bases). Germline CDR1 SNHLY, CDR2 FYNNEI. V shed 3 bases and J shed 8 bases, with 10 bases lying between them. This CDR3 region has 12 residues. CDR3 protein: CASSEWGFGYTF. The CDR3 DNA is TGTGCCAGCAGTGAGTGGGGGTTCGGCTACACCTTC.

This clone was recorded only once. V and J are TRBV7-3 and TRBJ2-1; tentative D call: TRBD2 (6 bases). This CDR3 has 16 residues. Per the germline V gene, CDR1 is SGHTA and CDR2 is FQGTGA. V lost 1 base and J 3 bases, leaving 13 bases between the germline ends. CDR3 bases: TGTGCCAGCAGCTTAAAAGGGGACTCTATCTACAATGAGCAGTTCTTC. As protein: CASSLKGDSIYNEQFF.

CDR3 bases: TGTGCCAGCAGCTTCCCCGAGGATGAGCAGTTCTTC. Amino acids: CASSFPEDEQFF. The chain recombines TRBV7-9 with TRBJ2-1; D is unresolved. V lost 3 bases and J 8 bases, leaving 8 bases between the germline ends. From germline, CDR1 is SEHNR and CDR2 FQNEAQ (reference sequence). The CDR3 is 12 amino acids.

V usage is TRBV29-1 and J usage is TRBJ1-3; TRBD1 matches at 11 bases. The CDR3 has 13 amino acids. Per germline, CDR1 SQVTM and CDR2 ANQGSEA. Trimming took 6 bases from V and 4 from J; bases not matched to a gene: 2. The CDR3 loop reads CSVGQGGGNTIYF. In DNA, the CDR3 is TGCAGCGTGGGACAGGGGGGCGGAAACACCATATATTTT.

This chain connects TRBV2 to TRBJ1-4; D is perhaps TRBD1 (6 bases). Germline V gene lookup returns CDR1 SNHLY and CDR2 FYNNEI. V was trimmed by 9 bases and J by 7 bases, leaving 12 bases between them. The CDR3 contains 12 residues. This CDR3 is CASQGTGEKLFF. The CDR3 nucleotides are TGTGCCAGTCAGGGGACGGGTGAAAAACTGTTTTTT.

The chain combines TRBV28 with TRBJ1-5, with D unclear. V was pared by 4 bases and J by 2 bases, with 12 bases between. This CDR3 has 15 amino acids. CDR1 and CDR2 from the germline V gene are MDHEN and SYDVKM. The CDR3 nucleotides are TGTGCCAGCAGTTATCGAAGCGGGGGCAATCAGCCCCAGCATTTT. It yields the protein CASSYRSGGNQPQHF.

This chain connects TRBV2 to TRBJ2-1; D is possibly TRBD1 (6 bases). Germline V gene sequence: CDR1 SNHLY, CDR2 FYNNEI. Trimming cost V 7 bases and J 8 bases, with 18 bases left between them. This CDR3 spans 14 amino acids. The CDR3 nucleotides read TGTGCCAGCACCTTACAGGGCCTCGTGGATGAGCAGTTCTTC. It specifies CASTLQGLVDEQFF.

This clone appeared a few times. V gene TRBV11-2 combines with J gene TRBJ2-5, with 10 nucleotides matching TRBD2. After removal of 3 bases from V and 2 bases from J, the junction contained 0 bases not matched to a gene. CDR3 length: 14 residues. Germline CDR1 reads SGHAT; CDR2 reads FQNNGV. The CDR3 bases are TGTGCCAGCAGCTTTAGCGGGGGGCAAGAGACCCAGTACTTC. Its protein product is CASSFSGGQETQYF.

This clone has just one count. The chain recombines TRBV4-2 with TRBJ1-2; 7 nucleotides agree with TRBD1. V lost 0 bases to trimming and J lost 0 bases; unmatched junction nucleotides: 7. The CDR3 spans 17 residues. Germline V gene lookup returns CDR1 LGHNA and CDR2 YNFKEQ. The CDR3 region has the DNA TGTGCCAGCAGCCAAGATGGTTGGGACAGACCTAACTATGGCTACACCTTC. Its protein is CASSQDGWDRPNYGYTF.

The gene calls are TRBV5-1 and TRBJ1-1; D not certain. The CDR3 is made up of 13 amino acids. Germline lookup yields CDR1 SGHRS and CDR2 YFSETQ. The V gene lost 0 bases and the J gene lost 4 bases, with 7 bases spanning the gap. The DNA of the CDR3 is TGCGCCAGCAGCTTGGAGCAGCGCACTGAAGCTTTCTTT. Translating gives CASSLEQRTEAFF.

In this sample, this clone turned up a few times. The chain uses TRBV10-2 and TRBJ1-5; tentatively, D is TRBD1 (5 bases). CDR1 is WSHSY and CDR2 is SAAADI in the germline V gene. Trimming removed 3 bases from V and 6 bases from J, with 12 bases in between. The length of the CDR3 is 14 residues. CDR3 residues: CASSDSGIGQPQHF. The CDR3 DNA reads TGCGCCAGCAGTGATTCAGGGATAGGTCAGCCCCAGCATTTT.

This clone was seen more than once but under ten times. The V gene is TRBV19, the J gene TRBJ2-7; 9 bases are a match to TRBD1. The CDR3 is 15 residues long. With 6 bases clipped from V and 2 bases from J, the junction kept 8 bases outside the gene matches. Germline V lookup: CDR1 LNHDA, CDR2 SQIVND (reference sequence). The DNA of the CDR3 is TGTGCCAGTAGCCAACCGGGACAGGGCACCTACGAGCAGTACTTC. It is translated as CASSQPGQGTYEQYF. Together with reference TRBV19 and TRBJ2-7, the CDR3 gives the full variable domain: DGGITQSPKYLFRKEGQNVTLSCEQNLNHDAMYWYRQDPGQGLRLIYYSQIVNDFQKGDIAEGYSVSREKKESFPLTVTSAQKNPTAFYLCASSQPGQGTYEQYFGPGTRLTVT.

This chain connects TRBV5-1 to TRBJ2-1; perhaps TRBD2 as D (6 bases). Germline values: CDR1 SGHRS, CDR2 YFSETQ. Trimming removed 3 bases from V and 6 bases from J, with 13 bases in between. This CDR3 has 14 amino acids. CDR3 in amino acids: CASSSGDPSNEQFF. As DNA, the CDR3 is TGCGCCAGCAGCTCGGGGGATCCCTCCAATGAGCAGTTCTTC.

The chain employs TRBV19 and TRBJ2-1, with D unresolved. This CDR3 region has 16 residues. Trimming took off 3 bases at V and 2 bases at J, with 14 bases between the two ends. Germline assignment: CDR1 LNHDA and CDR2 SQIVND (reference sequence). The CDR3 DNA reads as TGTGCCAGTAGTATCAGTCTGAGACCACCCTACAATGAGCAGTTCTTC. It specifies CASSISLRPPYNEQFF.

The V call is TRBV5-1, the J call TRBJ1-2; D gene ambiguous. CDR1 SGHRS and CDR2 YFSETQ come from the germline V gene. Trimming removed 4 bases from V and 1 base from J, with 8 bases in between. The CDR3 contains 13 residues. In nucleotides, the CDR3 is TGCGCCAGCAGCGCATCCGATAACTATGGCTACACCTTC. It is translated as CASSASDNYGYTF.

The chain carries TRBV19 and TRBJ1-1, with D tentatively TRBD1 (6 bases). CDR1 is LNHDA, CDR2 SQIVND, per germline (reference sequence). The CDR3 length is 16 residues. V lost 1 base and J lost 1, with 13 bases in between. The CDR3 DNA reads TGTGCCAGTAGTATAGCCTGGCAGGGGCCGAACACTGAAGCTTTCTTT. Its translation is CASSIAWQGPNTEAFF. The variable domain in full, with the rest retrieved from reference TRBV19 and TRBJ1-1, is DGGITQSPKYLFRKEGQNVTLSCEQNLNHDAMYWYRQDPGQGLRLIYYSQIVNDFQKGDIAEGYSVSREKKESFPLTVTSAQKNPTAFYLCASSIAWQGPNTEAFFGQGTRLTVV.